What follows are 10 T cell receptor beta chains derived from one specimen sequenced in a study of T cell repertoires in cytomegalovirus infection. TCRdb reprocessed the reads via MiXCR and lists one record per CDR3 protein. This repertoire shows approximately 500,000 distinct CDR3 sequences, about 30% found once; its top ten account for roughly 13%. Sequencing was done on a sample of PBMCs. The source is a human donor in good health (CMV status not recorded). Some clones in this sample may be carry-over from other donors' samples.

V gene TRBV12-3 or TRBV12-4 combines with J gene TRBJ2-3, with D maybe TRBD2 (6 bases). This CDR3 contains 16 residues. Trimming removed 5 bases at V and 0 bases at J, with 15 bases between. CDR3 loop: CASSPGSGSSTDTQYF. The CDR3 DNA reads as TGTGCCAGCAGTCCCGGTAGCGGATCAAGCACAGATACGCAGTATTTT.

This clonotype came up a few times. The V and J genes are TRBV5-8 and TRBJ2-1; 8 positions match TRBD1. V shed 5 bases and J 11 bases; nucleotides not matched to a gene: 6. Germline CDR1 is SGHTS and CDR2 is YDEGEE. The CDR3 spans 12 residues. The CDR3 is CASSSRTGKQFF. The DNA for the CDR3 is TGTGCCAGCAGTTCAAGGACAGGGAAGCAGTTCTTC.

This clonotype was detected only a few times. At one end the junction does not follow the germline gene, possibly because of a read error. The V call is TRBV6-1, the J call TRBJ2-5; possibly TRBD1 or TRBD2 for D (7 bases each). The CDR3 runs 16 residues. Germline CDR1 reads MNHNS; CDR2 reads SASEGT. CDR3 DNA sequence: TGTGTCAGCAGGGGGGGGCCCGGACAATGGAGTGAGACCCAGTACTTC. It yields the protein CVSRGGPGQWSETQYF.

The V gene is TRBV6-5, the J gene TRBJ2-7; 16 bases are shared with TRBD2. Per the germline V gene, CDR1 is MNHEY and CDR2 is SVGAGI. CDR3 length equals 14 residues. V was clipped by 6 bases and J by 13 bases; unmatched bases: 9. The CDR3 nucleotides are TGTGCCAGCAGGGCATCCGGGACTAGCGGGAGGGCTTACTTC. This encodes CASRASGTSGRAYF.

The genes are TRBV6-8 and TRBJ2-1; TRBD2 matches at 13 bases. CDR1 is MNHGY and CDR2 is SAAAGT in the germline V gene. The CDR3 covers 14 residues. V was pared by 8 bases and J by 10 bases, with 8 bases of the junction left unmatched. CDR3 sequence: CASVTSGRGGEQFF. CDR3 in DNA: TGTGCCAGCGTTACTAGCGGGAGGGGGGGAGAGCAGTTCTTC.

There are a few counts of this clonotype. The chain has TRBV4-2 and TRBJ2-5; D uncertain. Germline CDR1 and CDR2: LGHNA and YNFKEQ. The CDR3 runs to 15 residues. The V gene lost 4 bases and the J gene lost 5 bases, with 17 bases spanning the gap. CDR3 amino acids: CASSRSIGYAETQYF. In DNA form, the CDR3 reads TGTGCCAGCAGCCGATCGATTGGGTATGCGGAGACCCAGTACTTC.

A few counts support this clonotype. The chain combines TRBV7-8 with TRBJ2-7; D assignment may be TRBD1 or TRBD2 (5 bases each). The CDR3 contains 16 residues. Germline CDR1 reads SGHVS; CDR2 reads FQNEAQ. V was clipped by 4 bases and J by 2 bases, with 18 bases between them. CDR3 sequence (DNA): TGTGCCAGCAGCTCTCAAGTCCGGGACGGAGCCTACGAGCAGTACTTC. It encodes CASSSQVRDGAYEQYF.

The CDR3 protein is CATSGEGASVSYNEQFF. The DNA of the CDR3 is TGTGCCACCAGTGGGGAGGGGGCATCCGTCTCCTACAATGAGCAGTTCTTC. V usage is TRBV24-1 and J usage is TRBJ2-1; D possibly uses TRBD1 or TRBD2 (7 bases each). The CDR3 is 17 amino acids. In germline, CDR1 is KGHDR, CDR2 SFDVKD. The ends were cut back, 5 bases at V and 0 bases at J, with 16 bases in the middle.

CDR3 protein: CASSLRLREYSGANVLTF. The CDR3 DNA follows: TGTGCCAGCAGCTTAAGACTCAGGGAGTACTCTGGGGCCAACGTCCTGACTTTC. The chain joins TRBV11-2 to TRBJ2-6; D possibly uses TRBD1 or TRBD2 (5 bases each). Germline values: CDR1 SGHAT, CDR2 FQNNGV. Trimming left V 2 bases short and J 0 bases short, with 14 bases between. The CDR3 covers 18 residues.

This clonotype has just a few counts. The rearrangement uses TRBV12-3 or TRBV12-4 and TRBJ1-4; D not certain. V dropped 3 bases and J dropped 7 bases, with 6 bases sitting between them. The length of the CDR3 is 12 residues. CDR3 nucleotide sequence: TGTGCCAGCAGTTTTAGTTCTGAAAAACTGTTTTTT. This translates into CASSFSSEKLFF.